This TCR beta chain stems from a study of early T cells in non-severe SARS-CoV-2 infection. The CDR3 totals 14 residues. CDR1 and CDR2 from the germline V gene are SGHRS and YFSETQ. Trimming took off 2 bases at V and 1 base at J, with 8 bases between the two ends. TCRdb reprocessed the 5' RACE reads with MiXCR, giving one entry per CDR3 protein. The sample contains roughly 120,000 distinct CDR3 sequences, 15% of which appear only once. Sequencing was carried out using whole blood. The chain uses TRBV5-1 and TRBJ2-3; no clear D. The clonotype was recovered from an adult who was a healthcare worker with PCR-confirmed SARS-CoV-2 infection or an uninfected control (not recorded which). CDR3 protein: CASSFIVGTDTQYF. In DNA form, the CDR3 reads TGCGCCAGCAGCTTCATCGTGGGCACAGATACGCAGTATTTT.